This T cell receptor (beta chain) was captured by sequencing in a study of OX40 agonist ivuxolimab in advanced cancers. A word on this clone: What it recognizes is unknown.

Measured with immunoSEQ multiplex PCR; TCRdb has only the in-frame clones, and not every one. The top ten hold about 5.1% of the sample, which has more than 50,000 clones, around 87% seen once. Study conclusions and caveats: Among patients with partial responses at 0.1-3.0 mg/kg, clonal expansion was among the lowest.

This CDR3 is built from 15 residues. The V and J ends lost 8 bases and 4 bases, in that order; junction bases with no gene match: 8. The sample consisted of CD4+ or CD8+ T cells sorted from blood, taken in a trial of the OX40 agonist ivuxolimab. This sequence originates from an adult with an advanced solid tumor such as melanoma, head and neck, liver or kidney cancer. The chain couples TRBV23-1 to TRBJ2-5, with 12 bases identical to TRBD2. TRBV23-1 is given ORF status, its function remaining uncertain. CDR3 region: CASREKGLAGETQYF. The DNA for the CDR3 is TGCGCCAGCCGGGAAAAGGGACTAGCGGGAGAGACCCAGTACTTC.